This T cell receptor beta chain was captured by sequencing in a study of tumor-infiltrating lymphocytes in primary liver carcinoma (TCRdb year 2017). Study-level background: Of the five patients (three men and two women, aged 30 to 69 years), four had hepatocellular carcinoma and one had combined HCC and intrahepatic cholangiocarcinoma. Repertoires from technical replicates were highly reproducible, with mean shared-clone rates approximately 0.88 and correlation coefficients above 0.98. The tumors of the five patients were staged as T1-T3 N0M0, with maximum diameters ranging from roughly 4 to 10 cm. A total of 35 specimens from 5 patients underwent TCRbeta repertoire sequencing, comprising about 25 tumor regions, 5 adjacent noncancerous liver tissues and 5 peripheral blood samples. Each sample produced roughly 3.65 to 8 million productive TCRbeta reads, and read depth showed no significant difference between tissue types. The study combined TCRbeta repertoire sequencing, expression microarrays and whole-exome sequencing across five regions of each liver tumor, with adjacent normal tissue and blood. Overall study outcomes, separate from this receptor: Only the TCR beta chain was sequenced, so true repertoire diversity is likely underestimated because unpaired alpha chains were not captured. The top 250 clones made up a significantly larger repertoire fraction in tumors than in blood (p = 0.039). Bulk unsorted samples precluded comparing CD4+ and CD8+ T cell repertoires. The study included only a few patients, and the authors note findings should be validated in a larger study. Consistent with antigen-driven expansion, pairs of tumor regions showed higher repertoire overlap (mean around 36%) than either tumor-adjacent pairs (around 17%) or tumor-blood pairs (around 14%).

The junction carries 17 bases between V and J, which are trimmed by 8 bases and 5 bases respectively. The germline V gene provides CDR1 MDHEN and CDR2 SYDVKM. The CDR3 starts with the cysteine, ends with the phenylalanine, and has 14 residues. Just CDR3 DNA is preserved here, 42 bases in frame from base 1. A constant-region primer and ProtoScript II reverse transcriptase were used to reverse-transcribe TCRbeta-specific cDNA from around 480 ng total RNA. Three nested multiplex PCR rounds, following a slightly modified ARM-PCR procedure, were used to build the TCRbeta libraries. Each of the first two PCR rounds ran for about 10 cycles and used multiplex TRBV1-TRBV30 forward primers together with a Cbeta reverse primer. Sample barcodes and Illumina adapters were added in a final 25-cycle PCR using Deep VentR polymerase. Before sequencing, amplicons between 200 and 500 bp were purified from gel using a QIAquick gel extraction kit. An Illumina HiSeq 2500 was used to sequence the TCRbeta amplicons with 250-bp paired-end reads. As for the original processing: To recover full CDR3 sequences, reads were quality-trimmed using Trimmomatic v0.33 and paired reads were then merged using FLASH v1.2.11. V, D and J germline segments were assigned to the rearranged TCRbeta sequences using MiGEC v1.2.1b. Clonotype statistics and Shannon-Wiener diversity indices were calculated with VDJtools v1.0.0. To cut down on sampling bias, every analysis after diversity analysis relied on just the 250 most abundant clonotypes from each sample. TCRdb reworked the public reads: Q25 trimming with fastp, MiXCR clone assembly, productive beta chains retained. Rows are combined by CDR3 protein, so each entry shows the most common genes and DNA. Clone size and V and J calls follow TCRdb, not the original study. This sample lists 80,000 to 100,000 distinct CDR3 sequences; about 73% were detected once. The top ten clonotypes cover 27% of the sample.

This clonotype was observed a single time. The antigen it binds to is not known. Base quality data are lacking; no much larger clone is found one base away. Just one read gives weak support. Without any cell sorting, total RNA and DNA were extracted together from 20-30 mg of bulk tissue using the AllPrep DNA/RNA mini kit. Between late 2015 and early 2016, a few patients in China with histopathologically diagnosed primary liver carcinoma had surgical resection. Patients had chronic HBV infection and were treatment-naive at sampling. Pieces of fresh tumor and adjacent tissue were cut in half, with one half kept in RNAlater at -80 degrees C and the other half sent for histology.

Input material: tumor-adjacent normal liver tissue. This sequence uses TRBV28 and TRBJ2-3, with an unclear D gene assignment. The sequence was obtained from a man aged 35 to 55 with primary liver carcinoma and hepatitis B virus infection. Read as DNA, the sequence is TGTGCCAGCCAGCTAGTCCCCACCATAGATACGCAGTATTTT. Its amino acids are CASQLVPTIDTQYF.